These 26 T cell receptor beta chains were sequenced from one sample in a study of blood T cell repertoires in COVID-19. TCRdb's table, derived via immunoSEQ multiplex PCR, lists solely in-frame clones and lacks some. Of approximately 150,000 clones in the sample, just under 85% were seen once. Sequenced: peripheral blood. The receptors were gathered from an elderly woman with COVID-19, enrolled during active disease.

This clone was picked up one time. The V call is TRBV10-3, the J call TRBJ1-1; 8 nucleotides align to TRBD1. The CDR3 contains 14 residues. Germline V gene lookup returns CDR1 ENHRY and CDR2 SYGVKD. V was pared by 6 bases and J by 0 bases, with 3 bases of the junction left unmatched. CDR3 coding DNA: TGTGCCATCAGACAGACAGGGGTGAACACTGAAGCTTTCTTT. This encodes CAIRQTGVNTEAFF.

This clone is a singleton in its sample. CDR3 DNA: TGTGCCAGCAGCTCCTATGGGAGCGGGTATGAGCAGTTCTTC. Its translation: CASSSYGSGYEQFF. The gene calls are TRBV7-3 and TRBJ2-1; TRBD2 is a possible D gene (6 bases). The CDR3 has 14 residues. CDR1 is SGHTA and CDR2 is FQGTGA in the germline V gene. The V gene lost 4 bases and the J gene lost 8 bases, with 15 bases spanning the gap. The full variable domain, its missing parts supplied by reference TRBV7-3 and TRBJ2-1, is GAGVSQTPSNKVTEKGKYVELRCDPISGHTALYWYRQSLGQGPEFLIYFQGTGAADDSGLPNDRFFAVRPEGSVSTLKIQRTERGDSAVYLCASSSYGSGYEQFFGPGTRLTVL.

The gene calls are TRBV6-5 and TRBJ1-5; 7 nucleotides agree with TRBD1. The CDR3 runs 13 residues. Per the germline V gene, CDR1 is MNHEY and CDR2 is SVGAGI. The V and J ends lost 9 bases and 1 base, in that order; junction bases with no gene match: 3. CDR3 residues: CASQGGSNQPQHF. The DNA for the CDR3 is TGTGCCAGTCAGGGGGGAAGCAATCAGCCCCAGCATTTT.

This sequence joins TRBV7-3 and TRBJ2-7; D is possibly TRBD2 (6 bases). This CDR3 region has 14 residues. V was shortened by 0 bases and J by 6 bases, with 12 bases between the two germline ends. Germline CDR1 is SGHTA and CDR2 is FQGTGA. The CDR3 region has the DNA TGTGCCAGCAGCTTAACGGGCGGGGCAATCGAGCAGTACTTC. Protein sequence: CASSLTGGAIEQYF.

In its sample, this clone was seen once. J is TRBJ1-3 and V is TRBV19; TRBD1 aligns across 9 bases. Germline loops: CDR1 LNHDA, CDR2 SQIVND (reference sequence). This CDR3 is built from 15 residues. The V and J ends lost 7 bases and 2 bases, in that order; junction bases with no gene match: 6. CDR3 in amino acids: CASTDRGGPGNTIYF. The CDR3 nucleotides read TGTGCCAGTACCGACAGGGGGGGGCCTGGAAACACCATATATTTT.

This clone was detected a few times. V gene TRBV6-6 combines with J gene TRBJ2-4; D remains ambiguous. The CDR3 covers 14 residues. Trimming removed 0 bases at V and 1 base at J, with 4 bases between. Germline V lookup: CDR1 MNHNY, CDR2 SVGAGI (reference sequence). CDR3 in amino acids: CASSYSPAKNIQYF. The CDR3 DNA reads TGTGCCAGCAGTTACTCCCCGGCCAAAAACATTCAGTACTTC.

This clone was detected a few times. The J gene is TRBJ2-7, the V gene TRBV2; D remains unclear. Germline-derived CDR1 and CDR2 are SNHLY and FYNNEI. Trimming removed 3 bases at V and 4 bases at J, with 10 bases between. CDR3 length: 13 amino acids. CDR3 protein: CASSEARIYEQYF. The CDR3 DNA reads as TGTGCCAGCAGTGAGGCTAGGATATACGAGCAGTACTTC.

The V call is TRBV12-2, the J call TRBJ1-2; the table's D call TRBD1 went unverified against the DNA. TRBV12-2 is assigned pseudogene status. This CDR3 has 17 residues. The CDR3 DNA follows: TGTGCAAGTCGCTTAGAGTGGCAGGGGCCCGAGGGGTATGGCTACACCTTC. It translates to CASRLEWQGPEGYGYTF.

The CDR3 bases are TGTGCCAGCAGTTCGGGGGGGGAGCCCCAGCATTTT. Amino acid sequence: CASSSGGEPQHF. V usage is TRBV28 and J usage is TRBJ1-5; perhaps TRBD1 as D (5 bases). Germline-derived CDR1 and CDR2 are MDHEN and SYDVKM. The CDR3 is 12 amino acids. The V end was cut by 4 bases, the J end by 8 bases, with 9 bases between.

This chain uses TRBV3-1 (or the pseudogene TRBV3-2) with TRBJ1-5; D is unresolved. Deletions cut 0 bases from V and 5 bases from J, with 5 bases between. The germline CDR1 and CDR2 sequences are LGHDT and YNNKEL (reference sequence). This CDR3 spans 13 amino acids. The CDR3, as DNA: TGTGCCAGCAGCCAAGACACTGATCAGCCCCAGCATTTT. Protein: CASSQDTDQPQHF.

This chain joins TRBV9 and TRBJ2-5; 10 positions agree with TRBD1. Germline V gene sequence: CDR1 SGDLS, CDR2 YYNGEE. This CDR3 is built from 16 residues. The V gene end was trimmed by 4 bases and the J gene end by 5 bases; junction bases not matched to a gene: 11. CDR3 loop: CASSSSPGQGSETQYF. The CDR3 DNA reads as TGTGCCAGCAGCTCCTCCCCGGGACAGGGGTCGGAGACCCAGTACTTC.

The rearrangement joins TRBV7-2 to TRBJ1-5; D may be TRBD1 (5 bases). V was trimmed by 4 bases and J by 6 bases, leaving 10 bases between them. Germline-derived CDR1 and CDR2 are SGHTA and FQGNSA. The CDR3 spans 13 residues. DNA for the CDR3: TGTGCCAGCAGCTCGGAAGGGGTTCAGCCCCAGCATTTT. Translation: CASSSEGVQPQHF.

The chain links TRBV28 to TRBJ1-1; a possible D gene is TRBD1 (5 bases). Per the germline V gene, CDR1 is MDHEN and CDR2 is SYDVKM. The CDR3 has 14 residues. The V and J ends lost 3 bases and 4 bases respectively, with 12 bases between them. DNA of the CDR3: TGTGCCAGCAGTTTCGTGTCGGGGGGCACTGAAGCTTTCTTT. This sequence encodes CASSFVSGGTEAFF.

The chain has TRBV5-1 and TRBJ2-7; D possibly corresponds to TRBD2 (8 bases). V was shortened by 4 bases and J by 3 bases, with 20 bases between the two germline ends. The germline gives CDR1 SGHRS, CDR2 YFSETQ. The CDR3 loop spans 16 amino acids. The CDR3 loop reads CASSPSGGQTIYEQYF. For the CDR3, the DNA is TGCGCCAGCAGCCCCAGCGGGGGACAGACCATCTACGAGCAGTACTTC.

V gene TRBV5-1 combines with J gene TRBJ2-3; 9 bases line up with TRBD2. Germline lookup yields CDR1 SGHRS and CDR2 YFSETQ. V shed 6 bases, J shed 6 bases, and the junction held 5 bases outside the gene matches. CDR3 length: 13 residues. CDR3 sequence reads: CASTLAGVDTQYF. CDR3 coding DNA: TGCGCCAGCACTTTAGCGGGGGTGGATACGCAGTATTTT. Together with reference TRBV5-1 and TRBJ2-3, the CDR3 gives the full variable domain: KAGVTQTPRYLIKTRGQQVTLSCSPISGHRSVSWYQQTPGQGLQFLFEYFSETQRNKGNFPGRFSGRQFSNSRSEMNVSTLELGDSALYLCASTLAGVDTQYFGPGTRLTVL.

This clone was seen just once. The rearrangement links TRBV28 to TRBJ2-2, with D possibly TRBD1 on 6 matching bases. The CDR3 length is 14 residues. Per the germline V gene, CDR1 is MDHEN and CDR2 is SYDVKM. V was shortened by 6 bases and J by 1 base, with 9 bases between the two germline ends. CDR3 protein: CASRVQGNTGELFF. The CDR3 bases are TGTGCCAGCAGGGTACAGGGGAACACCGGGGAGCTGTTTTTT. The complete variable domain, with remaining parts taken from reference TRBV28 and TRBJ2-2, reads DVKVTQSSRYLVKRTGEKVFLECVQDMDHENMFWYRQDPGLGLRLIYFSYDVKMKEKGDIPEGYSVSREKKERFSLILESASTNQTSMYLCASRVQGNTGELFFGEGSRLTVL.

The CDR3 nucleotides are TGCGCCAGCAGTGATGCGGGGACTTGGAATGAGCAGTTCTTC. Its translation: CASSDAGTWNEQFF. The J gene is TRBJ2-1, the V gene TRBV10-1; TRBD2 is a possible D gene (6 bases). The germline V gene encodes CDR1 WNHNN and CDR2 SYGVQD (reference sequence). V shed 3 bases and J shed 7 bases, with 13 bases lying between them. This CDR3 is built from 14 residues.

CDR3 sequence: CASSTTGTGTSIYGYTF. The CDR3 DNA reads as TGTGCCAGCAGCACTACGGGGACAGGGACTTCCATCTATGGCTACACCTTC. V usage is TRBV28 and J usage is TRBJ1-2, with 9 bases lining up with TRBD1. Per germline, CDR1 MDHEN and CDR2 SYDVKM. CDR3 length equals 17 residues. The V gene end was trimmed by 6 bases and the J gene end by 4 bases; junction bases not matched to a gene: 15.

For the CDR3, the DNA is TGTGCCAGCAGCCAGACTCAGGGGGTCGAGGCTGAAGCTTTCTTT. Its protein product is CASSQTQGVEAEAFF. V gene TRBV5-4 combines with J gene TRBJ1-1; 7 positions agree with TRBD1. The CDR3 has 15 residues. The germline gives CDR1 SGHNT, CDR2 YYREEE (reference sequence). The trim removed 4 bases at V and 6 bases at J, leaving 12 bases unmatched.

This clone was seen once. The rearrangement uses TRBV6-6 and TRBJ2-3, with D hard to call. The V end was cut by 3 bases, the J end by 3 bases, with 7 bases between. Germline lookup yields CDR1 MNHNY and CDR2 SVGAGI (reference sequence). The CDR3 is 13 residues long. The CDR3 coding sequence is TGTGCCAGCAGTTATAAAGAGACAGATACGCAGTATTTT. Protein product: CASSYKETDTQYF.

The chain couples TRBV2 to TRBJ1-2; TRBD1 matches 9 bases. This CDR3 is built from 12 residues. V shed 7 bases and J 6 bases; nucleotides not matched to a gene: 3. Looked up from germline, CDR1 is SNHLY and CDR2 is FYNNEI. The CDR3 sequence: CASTGTGHGYTF. The CDR3 DNA reads TGTGCCAGCACCGGGACAGGGCATGGCTACACCTTC. The complete variable domain, with remaining parts taken from reference TRBV2 and TRBJ1-2, reads EPEVTQTPSHQVTQMGQEVILRCVPISNHLYFYWYRQILGQKVEFLVSFYNNEISEKSEIFDDQFSVERPDGSNFTLKIRSTKLEDSAMYFCASTGTGHGYTFGSGTRLTVV.

The chain couples TRBV19 to TRBJ1-1; 7 bases line up with TRBD1. Per germline, CDR1 LNHDA and CDR2 SQIVND (reference sequence). Germline trimming cut 4 bases from V and 1 base from J; bases unmatched to any gene: 6. The CDR3 loop spans 15 amino acids. The CDR3 here is CASSNYQGGNTEAFF. The CDR3 DNA reads TGTGCCAGTAGTAACTACCAGGGGGGGAACACTGAAGCTTTCTTT.

V and J are TRBV2 and TRBJ1-3; D gene uncertain. CDR1 is SNHLY, CDR2 FYNNEI, per germline. The CDR3 has 12 residues. Between the trimmed V and J ends, which lost 8 bases and 5 bases, there was a span of 10 bases. Written as DNA, the CDR3 is TGTGCCAGCGGGGAGACTCGAAACACCATATATTTT. Translated, it gives CASGETRNTIYF.

The chain is built from TRBV19 and TRBJ1-6; D is undetermined. The CDR3 is made up of 15 amino acids. In germline, CDR1 is LNHDA, CDR2 SQIVND (reference sequence). Trimming took 5 bases from V and 7 from J, leaving 15 bases between them. The CDR3, as DNA: TGTGCCAGTAGTCTACTCGAAATCGGGAATTCACCCCTCCACTTT. This sequence encodes CASSLLEIGNSPLHF. Complete variable domain (other parts from reference TRBV19 and TRBJ1-6): DGGITQSPKYLFRKEGQNVTLSCEQNLNHDAMYWYRQDPGQGLRLIYYSQIVNDFQKGDIAEGYSVSREKKESFPLTVTSAQKNPTAFYLCASSLLEIGNSPLHFGNGTRLTVT.

The CDR3 region is CASSSAWTGRWSETQYF. The CDR3 coding sequence is TGTGCCAGCAGTTCGGCCTGGACAGGGCGGTGGTCGGAGACCCAGTACTTC. V and J are TRBV27 and TRBJ2-5; TRBD1 matches 8 bases. V trimming: 4 bases; J trimming: 5 bases; junction bases outside the gene matches: 15. The V gene's germline CDR1 is MNHEY and CDR2 SMNVEV (reference sequence). This CDR3 is 17 amino acids long.

V is TRBV7-3 and J is TRBJ2-5, with TRBD2 identical over 7 bases. Germline values: CDR1 SGHTA, CDR2 FQGTGA. V was pared by 2 bases and J by 1 base, with 1 base of the junction left unmatched. The CDR3 sequence is 14 residues long. CDR3 nucleotides: TGTGCCAGCAGCTTAGGGAGGGTCCAAGAGACCCAGTACTTC. This gives the protein CASSLGRVQETQYF.